Presented here are 27 T cell receptor beta chains from one specimen sequenced in a study of Graves' ophthalmopathy and Graves' hyperthyroidism (dated by TCRdb to the late 2010s). Reads for this sample came from an Illumina HiSeq 2000. For repertoire sequencing, the TCR beta CDR3 regions were amplified from RNA transcripts. A first-round RT-PCR used HTBI primers with the Qiagen OneStep RT-PCR kit, followed by a second-round multiplex PCR, size selection and purification. TCRdb trimmed the raw reads at Q25, called clones with MiXCR and kept productive beta chains. Rows are combined by CDR3 protein, so each entry shows the most common genes and DNA. The sample yields hundreds of thousands of distinct CDR3 sequences; about an eighth were counted once. Of the sample, about a tenth is held by the ten largest clones. Sequenced sample: blood. These receptors were taken from a woman aged 25 to 45 with Graves' ophthalmopathy. Donor details come from another sample of the same person, matched by shared clones.

The J gene is TRBJ1-6, the V gene TRBV3-1; no firm D call. The CDR3 spans 18 residues. Germline V lookup: CDR1 LGHDT, CDR2 YNNKEL (reference sequence). Trimming left V 4 bases short and J 0 bases short, with 16 bases between. DNA of the CDR3: TGTGCCAGCAGCCTAAAGACACAGACCCACTCCTATAATTCACCCCTCCACTTT. Translated, it gives CASSLKTQTHSYNSPLHF.

This clonotype occurred many times. The CDR3 loop is CASSRQGADTGELFF. The CDR3 DNA reads TGTGCCAGCAGCAGACAGGGGGCCGACACCGGGGAGCTGTTTTTT. The chain joins TRBV12-3 or TRBV12-4 to TRBJ2-2, with TRBD1 matching 10 bases. This CDR3 has 15 residues. Trimming removed 6 bases from V and 3 bases from J; junction bases left unmatched: 4.

This clonotype was detected ten times or more. The genes are TRBV12-3 or TRBV12-4 and TRBJ2-5, with 9 bases matching TRBD2. Germline trimming cut 3 bases from V and 0 bases from J; bases unmatched to any gene: 8. The CDR3 consists of 17 residues. For the CDR3, the DNA is TGTGCCAGCAGTTTCCCGAGGACTAGCGCCGACCAAGAGACCCAGTACTTC. This encodes CASSFPRTSADQETQYF.

This clonotype was picked up many times. This rearrangement joins TRBV28 to TRBJ1-1, with 7 bases identical to TRBD1. The CDR3 is 13 amino acids. The germline CDR1 and CDR2 sequences are MDHEN and SYDVKM. The V segment lost 10 bases and the J segment 3 bases; nucleotides outside the gene matches: 8. The DNA of the CDR3 is TGTGCCACCCGGGGAACAGGGGACACTGAAGCTTTCTTT. Translated: CATRGTGDTEAFF.

This clonotype occurred many times. The chain joins TRBV6-2 or TRBV6-3 to TRBJ2-5; TRBD2 matches at 12 bases. Germline V gives CDR1 MNHEY, CDR2 SVGEGT. This CDR3 is 20 amino acids long. The ends lost 4 bases at V and 7 bases at J; junction bases unmatched: 22. The CDR3 coding sequence is TGTGCCAGCAGTTCCAAGACAGACGGACTAGCGGGGACACGAAAGGGGACCCAGTACTTC. Protein: CASSSKTDGLAGTRKGTQYF.

This rearrangement joins TRBV6-2 or TRBV6-3 to TRBJ2-7; D not certain. Germline-derived CDR1 and CDR2 are MNHEY and SVGEGT. The CDR3 loop spans 14 amino acids. V was pared by 7 bases and J by 0 bases, with 13 bases between. CDR3 bases: TGTGCCAGCACCCCAGCGCGGAGCTCCTACGAGCAGTACTTC. Translating gives CASTPARSSYEQYF.

This clonotype was observed a few times. The chain uses TRBV30 and TRBJ2-7; no clear D. In germline, CDR1 is GTSNPN, CDR2 SVGIG (reference sequence). V was cut by 0 bases and J by 2 bases, with 14 bases left in between. The CDR3 is 15 residues long. Here the CDR3 DNA reads TGTGCCTGGAGTGTAACCCGACGGGCGACCTACGAGCAGTACTTC. It yields the protein CAWSVTRRATYEQYF.

This clonotype was counted many times. This rearrangement joins TRBV30 to TRBJ2-5; no clear D gene. V was trimmed by 0 bases and J by 5 bases, leaving 7 bases between them. Per germline, CDR1 GTSNPN and CDR2 SVGIG (reference sequence). The CDR3 loop spans 12 amino acids. In DNA, the CDR3 is TGTGCCTGGAGTGTGGGCAGGGAGACCCAGTACTTC. The encoded protein is CAWSVGRETQYF.

This clonotype was picked up many times. The gene calls are TRBV6-5 and TRBJ2-7; 9 nucleotides match TRBD1. The CDR3 runs 15 residues. CDR1 MNHEY and CDR2 SVGAGI come from the germline V gene. V shed 6 bases and J 1 base; nucleotides not matched to a gene: 7. CDR3 amino acids: CASSSSGQGSYEQYF. CDR3 nucleotides: TGTGCCAGCAGCTCATCGGGACAGGGTTCCTACGAGCAGTACTTC.

This clonotype was counted at least ten times. The rearrangement links TRBV19 to TRBJ2-2, with a possible D match to TRBD2 (5 bases). The CDR3 has 14 amino acids. CDR1 is LNHDA and CDR2 is SQIVND in the germline V gene (reference sequence). V was pared by 5 bases and J by 6 bases, with 13 bases between. The CDR3 loop is CASSASQRSGELFF. CDR3 sequence (DNA): TGTGCCAGTAGTGCCTCCCAGCGGTCCGGGGAGCTGTTTTTT.

The chain combines TRBV6-1 with TRBJ1-1; no firm D call. This CDR3 is built from 14 residues. V was clipped by 3 bases and J by 0 bases, with 8 bases between them. The germline CDR1 and CDR2 sequences are MNHNS and SASEGT. CDR3: CASSEGELNTEAFF. CDR3 coding DNA: TGTGCCAGCAGTGAGGGAGAACTGAACACTGAAGCTTTCTTT.

This clonotype was found many times. The chain employs TRBV7-6 and TRBJ2-7, with D possibly called TRBD1 or TRBD2 (5 bases each). The ends were cut back, 5 bases at V and 0 bases at J, with 11 bases in the middle. The CDR3 covers 14 residues. Germline lookup yields CDR1 SGHVS and CDR2 FNYEAQ. This CDR3 is CASSGGFSSYEQYF. In DNA form, the CDR3 reads TGTGCCAGCAGCGGGGGATTCAGCTCCTACGAGCAGTACTTC. The full variable domain, completed using reference TRBV7-6 and TRBJ2-7, is GAGVSQSPRYKVTKRGQDVALRCDPISGHVSLYWYRQALGQGPEFLTYFNYEAQQDKSGLPNDRFSAERPEGSISTLTIQRTEQRDSAMYRCASSGGFSSYEQYFGPGTRLTVT.

There are many counts of this clonotype. This chain uses TRBV7-2 with TRBJ1-1; the D gene is possibly TRBD1 (5 bases). The CDR3 sequence is 13 residues long. CDR1 and CDR2 from the germline V gene are SGHTA and FQGNSA. Trimming took 1 base from V and 6 from J, leaving 9 bases between them. The chain's CDR3 is CASSLGGGSEAFF. The CDR3 bases are TGTGCCAGCAGCTTAGGGGGGGGTTCTGAAGCTTTCTTT.

In this sample, this clonotype turned up many times. The chain links TRBV5-1 to TRBJ2-2, with 8 bases aligning to TRBD1. The junction had 6 bases not matched to a gene; V was cut back by 1 base and J by 4 bases. This CDR3 is built from 16 residues. Germline V gene sequence: CDR1 SGHRS, CDR2 YFSETQ. CDR3 DNA sequence: TGCGCCAGCAGCTTGACAGGGGGACGTTTCACCGGGGAGCTGTTTTTT. This codes for CASSLTGGRFTGELFF.

This clonotype occurred many times. This chain joins TRBV13 and TRBJ1-1; tentative D call: TRBD1 (6 bases). The CDR3 totals 14 residues. Germline V gives CDR1 PRHDT, CDR2 FYEKMQ (reference sequence). V lost 6 bases to trimming and J lost 1 base, with 12 bases between them. The CDR3 protein is CASRYWTANTEAFF. CDR3 nucleotide sequence: TGTGCCAGCAGATATTGGACAGCGAACACTGAAGCTTTCTTT.

This clonotype was recorded at least ten times. The chain carries TRBV29-1 and TRBJ2-7, with 11 bases fitting TRBD2. The CDR3 has 12 amino acids. V lost 7 bases and J lost 6; bases outside the gene matches: 5. Per germline, CDR1 SQVTM and CDR2 ANQGSEA. CDR3 protein: CSASGGTGEQYF. Written as DNA, the CDR3 is TGCAGCGCTAGCGGGGGGACCGGCGAGCAGTACTTC.

This clonotype was counted many times. The V gene is TRBV5-1, the J gene TRBJ2-7, with D hard to call. CDR1 and CDR2 (germline): SGHRS, YFSETQ. V was clipped by 3 bases and J by 5 bases, with 12 bases between them. The CDR3 length is 13 residues. CDR3 nucleotide sequence: TGCGCCAGCAGCTCCTCCGTACTGGACGAGCAGTACTTC. Its protein is CASSSSVLDEQYF.

This clonotype appeared a few times. The rearrangement joins TRBV6-1 to TRBJ2-5; possibly TRBD2 for D (7 bases). The ends were cut back, 3 bases at V and 6 bases at J, with 11 bases in the middle. The CDR3 runs 13 residues. Germline values: CDR1 MNHNS, CDR2 SASEGT. The DNA of the CDR3 is TGTGCCAGCAGTGACGCGGGGGCGAAGACCCAGTACTTC. This gives the protein CASSDAGAKTQYF.

This clonotype was seen at least ten times. The chain links TRBV20-1 to TRBJ2-7; D may correspond to TRBD1 or TRBD2 (6 bases each). There are 16 residues in the CDR3. Trimming pared 2 bases from V and 4 bases from J, leaving 21 bases between. The germline V gene has CDR1 DFQATT and CDR2 SNEGSKA (reference sequence). The CDR3 spells CSARLWGRRDPYEQYF. CDR3 DNA sequence: TGCAGTGCTAGATTATGGGGGCGGAGGGACCCATACGAGCAGTACTTC.

This clonotype was seen at least ten times. The chain uses TRBV20-1 and TRBJ1-5; D not resolved. The CDR3 runs to 17 residues. Trimming cost V 3 bases and J 0 bases, with 18 bases left between them. Germline V gene sequence: CDR1 DFQATT, CDR2 SNEGSKA (reference sequence). This chain's CDR3 is CSASPRRSKPSNQPQHF. Here the CDR3 DNA reads TGCAGTGCTAGCCCCAGAAGGTCCAAACCTAGCAATCAGCCCCAGCATTTT.

On this clonotype: A much larger clone lies one base from this, so it may be a read error. The rearrangement links TRBV12-3 or TRBV12-4 to TRBJ1-6, with unresolved D. The CDR3 contains 16 residues. The CDR3 loop reads CACSLDARVPNSPLHF. The CDR3 DNA follows: TGTGCCTGCAGTTTAGACGCCCGGGTCCCCAATTCACCCCTCCACTTT.

V is TRBV4-1 and J is TRBJ1-6; D is unclear. Germline CDR1 and CDR2: MGHRA and YSYEKL. The CDR3 totals 18 residues. V shed 1 base and J shed 0 bases, with 13 bases lying between them. This chain's CDR3 is CASSQAVWGSSYNSPLHF. The CDR3, as DNA: TGCGCCAGCAGCCAAGCTGTATGGGGAAGCTCCTATAATTCACCCCTCCACTTT.

This clonotype was recorded at least ten times. The CDR3 bases are TGTGCCAGCGGTGGGAGGGAGGCTGGCTACACCTTC. Its translation: CASGGREAGYTF. The chain is built from TRBV12-3 or TRBV12-4 and TRBJ1-2; unclear D gene. This CDR3 comprises 12 residues. The germline V and J ends were trimmed by 8 bases and 7 bases, with 14 bases remaining between them.

This clonotype occurred many times. The V and J genes are TRBV20-1 and TRBJ1-5; the match to TRBD1 covers 12 bases. Germline-derived CDR1 and CDR2 are DFQATT and SNEGSKA (reference sequence). Trimming removed 5 bases from V and 2 bases from J; junction bases left unmatched: 16. The CDR3 loop spans 19 amino acids. CDR3 sequence (DNA): TGCAGTGCTGGTCCCGATGGGACAGGGGGCCGTATGGGCAATCAGCCCCAGCATTTT. Its protein product is CSAGPDGTGGRMGNQPQHF.

This clonotype occurred many times. The J gene is TRBJ2-5, the V gene TRBV6-2 or TRBV6-3; 9 bases map to TRBD1. Germline V lookup: CDR1 MNHEY, CDR2 SVGEGT. The trim removed 8 bases at V and 5 bases at J, leaving 9 bases unmatched. The CDR3 is 14 residues long. CDR3 loop: CASRSDRGLETQYF. The CDR3 nucleotides read TGTGCCAGCCGCTCGGACAGGGGTTTGGAGACCCAGTACTTC.

At least ten counts were recorded for this clonotype. The chain combines TRBV27 with TRBJ1-6; 9 positions match TRBD1. CDR1 is MNHEY, CDR2 SMNVEV, per germline (reference sequence). V gave up 7 bases and J gave up 4 bases; unmatched junction bases: 5. The CDR3 has 15 amino acids. CDR3 DNA sequence: TGTGCCAGCACCCCGGGACAGGGATATAATTCACCCCTCCACTTT. Amino acid sequence: CASTPGQGYNSPLHF.

Many counts were recorded for this clonotype. The V gene is TRBV7-2, the J gene TRBJ1-2; D is undetermined. The CDR3 has 13 residues. V was pared by 5 bases and J by 6 bases, with 13 bases between. Germline CDR1 SGHTA, CDR2 FQGNSA. The CDR3 protein is CASSAYTPDGYTF. The CDR3 DNA sequence: TGTGCCAGCAGCGCTTATACCCCGGATGGCTACACCTTC.